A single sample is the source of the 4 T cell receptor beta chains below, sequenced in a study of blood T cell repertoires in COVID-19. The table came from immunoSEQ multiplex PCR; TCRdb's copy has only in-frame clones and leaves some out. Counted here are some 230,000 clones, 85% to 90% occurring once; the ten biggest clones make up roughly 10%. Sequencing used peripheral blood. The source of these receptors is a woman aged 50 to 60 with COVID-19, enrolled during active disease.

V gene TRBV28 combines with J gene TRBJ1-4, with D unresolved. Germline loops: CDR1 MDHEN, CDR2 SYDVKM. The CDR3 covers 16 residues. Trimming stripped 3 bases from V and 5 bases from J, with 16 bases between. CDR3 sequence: CASSFPPRGLNEKLFF. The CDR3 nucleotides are TGTGCCAGCAGTTTCCCTCCCCGCGGCCTAAATGAAAAACTGTTTTTT.

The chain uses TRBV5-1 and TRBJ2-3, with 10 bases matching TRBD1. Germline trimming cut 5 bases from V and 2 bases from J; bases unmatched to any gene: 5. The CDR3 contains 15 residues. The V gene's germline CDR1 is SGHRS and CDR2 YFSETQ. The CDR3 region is CASSLDRGLTDTQYF. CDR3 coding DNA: TGCGCCAGCAGTCTTGACAGGGGGCTCACAGATACGCAGTATTTT.

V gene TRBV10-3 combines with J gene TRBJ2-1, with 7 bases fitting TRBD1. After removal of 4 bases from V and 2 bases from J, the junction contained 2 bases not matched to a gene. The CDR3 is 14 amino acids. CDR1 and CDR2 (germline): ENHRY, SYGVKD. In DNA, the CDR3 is TGTGCCATCAGTGTTCAGGGGGCCTACAATGAGCAGTTCTTC. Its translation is CAISVQGAYNEQFF.

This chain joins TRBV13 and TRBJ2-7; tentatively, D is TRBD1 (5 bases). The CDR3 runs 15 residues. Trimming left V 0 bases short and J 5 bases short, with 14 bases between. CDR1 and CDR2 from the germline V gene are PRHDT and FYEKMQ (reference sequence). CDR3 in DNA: TGTGCCAGCAGCTTAGGAGGTATCCCAGGGAACGAGCAGTACGTC. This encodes CASSLGGIPGNEQYV.